This T cell receptor beta chain was identified in a study of blood T cell repertoires in COVID-19. Overall study: Samples representing acute and convalescent COVID-19 were sourced from the United States, Italy and Spain.

This clone has a handful of counts. Seattle patients were enrolled while actively infected and followed longitudinally. The germline gives CDR1 SGHNT, CDR2 YYREEE (reference sequence). The ends were cut back, 4 bases at V and 6 bases at J, with 16 bases in the middle. The CDR3 runs 15 residues. Methods used by the authors: Using reference gene primer amplification, nucleated cell counts were estimated. Here immunoSEQ multiplex PCR was the method, and the copy in TCRdb shows in-frame clones only, minus some. V, J and clone size are those of that table, while D and trimming were read from the DNA. The data show roughly 230,000 clones, 85% to 90% seen once.

The TCR sequence derives from a woman aged 60 to 75 with COVID-19, enrolled during active disease. The chain is built from TRBV5-4 and TRBJ1-4; D may be TRBD1 (6 bases). Sample: peripheral blood. CDR3 region: CASSRRQGSYEKLFF. The CDR3 DNA reads TGTGCCAGCAGCCGTAGGCAGGGGAGCTATGAAAAACTGTTTTTT.